Shown below are 2 T cell receptor beta chains from a single sample sequenced in a study of blood T cell repertoires in COVID-19. TCRdb keeps only in-frame clones here, not all; method: immunoSEQ multiplex PCR. Of nearly 90,000 clones in the sample, about 90% were seen once. Sample: peripheral blood. These receptors were taken from a man aged 18 to 30 with COVID-19, enrolled during active disease.

The J gene is TRBJ1-5, the V gene TRBV19, with 9 bases that match TRBD1. V trimming: 3 bases; J trimming: 6 bases; junction bases outside the gene matches: 3. Germline CDR1 reads LNHDA; CDR2 reads SQIVND (reference sequence). The CDR3 extends over 14 amino acids. CDR3 protein: CASSIDRGGQPQHF. CDR3 DNA sequence: TGTGCCAGTAGTATCGACAGGGGGGGTCAGCCCCAGCATTTT.

The count of this clone is one. The chain carries TRBV5-4 and TRBJ2-2; weak D call: TRBD2 (5 bases). The CDR3 length is 14 residues. The germline V gene encodes CDR1 SGHNT and CDR2 YYREEE (reference sequence). V lost 1 base, J lost 5 bases, and 9 bases lay in between. The CDR3 bases are TGTGCCAGCAGCTTGTCGGGGATAACCGGGGAGCTGTTTTTT. Translation gives CASSLSGITGELFF.